These 3 T cell receptor beta chains came from one sample sequenced in a study of PD-1 blockade in classical Hodgkin lymphoma. This table comes from immunoSEQ multiplex PCR, and its TCRdb copy is limited to in-frame clones, with some not included. The profile shows tens of thousands of clones, about four fifths of them singletons. Time point here: cycle 4 day 1 (C4D1), after five to seven weeks of nivolumab. Each of the patients experienced relapse following autologous stem cell transplantation, and their brentuximab vedotin exposure differed. The sequences come from peripheral blood mononuclear cells (PBMCs), collected before the fourth cycle of nivolumab. The receptors derive from a human donor with classical Hodgkin lymphoma.

The chain combines TRBV2 with TRBJ1-5; D not certain. With 6 bases removed from V and 2 bases from J, the gap between germline ends came to 14 bases. The CDR3 length is 15 residues. In germline, CDR1 is SNHLY, CDR2 FYNNEI. The CDR3, as DNA: TGTGCCAGCAGCCAATCCGGACGGGGCAATCAGCCCCAGCATTTT. It translates to CASSQSGRGNQPQHF.

This CDR3 reads CASSLGLVGTGELFF. CDR3 DNA: TGTGCCAGCAGCTTAGGCCTGGTGGGGACCGGGGAGCTGTTTTTT. The chain links TRBV13 to TRBJ2-2; D not resolved. Germline CDR1 is PRHDT and CDR2 is FYEKMQ (reference sequence). The V gene lost 0 bases and the J gene lost 5 bases, with 10 bases spanning the gap. The CDR3 has 15 residues.

This chain joins TRBV19 and TRBJ1-1; D remains ambiguous. Germline V gene lookup returns CDR1 LNHDA and CDR2 SQIVND (reference sequence). The V and J ends lost 8 bases and 7 bases respectively, with 8 bases between them. The CDR3 loop spans 10 amino acids. CDR3 nucleotide sequence: TGTGCCAGTCGGGTTGGTGAAGCTTTCTTT. Amino acids: CASRVGEAFF.